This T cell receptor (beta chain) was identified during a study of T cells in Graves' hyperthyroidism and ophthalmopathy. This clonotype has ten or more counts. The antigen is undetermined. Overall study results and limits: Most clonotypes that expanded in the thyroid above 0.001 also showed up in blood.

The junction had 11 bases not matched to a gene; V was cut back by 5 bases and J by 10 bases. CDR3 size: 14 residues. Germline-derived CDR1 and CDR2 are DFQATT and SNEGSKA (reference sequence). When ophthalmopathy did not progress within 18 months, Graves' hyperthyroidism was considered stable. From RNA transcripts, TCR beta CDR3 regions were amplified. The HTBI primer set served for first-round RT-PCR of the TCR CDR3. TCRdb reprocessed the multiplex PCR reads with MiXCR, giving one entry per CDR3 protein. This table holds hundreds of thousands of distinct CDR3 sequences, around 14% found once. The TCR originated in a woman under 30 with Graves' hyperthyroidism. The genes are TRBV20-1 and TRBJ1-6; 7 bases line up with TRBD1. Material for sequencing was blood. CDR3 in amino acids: CSARSGTASSPLHF. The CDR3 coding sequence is TGCAGTGCTCGAAGCGGGACAGCGTCGTCACCCCTCCACTTT.